Listed below are T cell receptor beta chains from one sample, sequenced in a study of tumor-infiltrating lymphocytes in localized non-small cell lung cancer. TCRdb's copy holds only in-frame clones and misses some; the assay was immunoSEQ multiplex PCR. The table records more than 10,000 clones, 80% to 90% of them present only once. Sequencing input: uninvolved lung tissue not adjacent to the tumor. These receptors all come from a human donor with non-small cell lung cancer. Each CDR3 is given with its conserved first and last residue. Each record gives: clone size, V gene, D gene, J gene, CDR3 protein, CDR3 DNA. D genes are given only for firm matches. Clone size is given for some rows only: seen once, a few or many times, or a class if the clone is expanded.

NA	TRBV5-1	NA	TRBJ1-2	CASSQNGGTSYGYTF	TGCGCCAGCAGCCAAAACGGGGGAACTAGCTATGGCTACACCTTC
NA	TRBV5-1	TRBD2	TRBJ2-3	CASSLASGGAVDTQYF	TGCGCCAGCAGCTTGGCCAGCGGGGGGGCCGTGGATACGCAGTATTTT
NA	TRBV28	NA	TRBJ2-7	CASEDSYEQYF	TGTGCCAGCGAAGACTCCTACGAGCAGTACTTC
NA	TRBV2	NA	TRBJ1-1	CASSDGQATNTEAFF	TGTGCCAGCAGTGACGGACAAGCGACGAACACTGAAGCTTTCTTT
NA	TRBV5-1	TRBD1	TRBJ1-3	CASSDRDREAGNTIYF	TGCGCCAGCAGCGACCGGGACAGGGAGGCTGGAAACACCATATATTTT
NA	TRBV6-5	NA	TRBJ2-2	CASTGTANTGELFF	TGTGCCAGCACCGGGACTGCGAACACCGGGGAGCTGTTTTTT
few	TRBV5-1	TRBD1	TRBJ2-3	CASSLQGQPPDTQYF	TGCGCCAGCAGCTTGCAGGGACAGCCCCCAGATACGCAGTATTTT
NA	TRBV7-9	NA	TRBJ2-4	CASSPEGDIQYF	TGTGCCAGCAGCCCAGAAGGGGACATTCAGTACTTC
NA	TRBV19	NA	TRBJ2-5	CASSISRGETQYF	TGTGCCAGTAGTATATCCAGGGGAGAGACCCAGTACTTC
few	TRBV7-9	TRBD2	TRBJ2-1	CASSSRGRGGSYNEQFF	TGTGCCAGCAGCTCACGTGGGCGGGGGGGATCCTACAATGAGCAGTTCTTC
once	TRBV5-1	NA	TRBJ1-1	CASSLGGSGNTEAFF	TGCGCCAGCAGCTTGGGGGGGAGCGGGAACACTGAAGCTTTCTTT
few	TRBV5-1	TRBD1	TRBJ2-7	CASSTGTGLSYEQYF	TGCGCCAGCAGCACCGGGACAGGGCTATCCTACGAGCAGTACTTC
NA	TRBV5-1	TRBD1	TRBJ2-5	CASSSMGQGAGETQYF	TGCGCCAGCAGCTCCATGGGACAGGGGGCAGGAGAGACCCAGTACTTC
NA	TRBV18	NA	TRBJ2-5	CASSPLDLAPETQYF	TGTGCCAGCTCACCATTGGACTTAGCCCCGGAGACCCAGTACTTC
NA	TRBV19	NA	TRBJ1-4	CASAQGGGSLNGKLFF	TGTGCCAGTGCCCAAGGCGGGGGCAGTCTCAATGGAAAACTGTTTTTT
NA	TRBV5-1	NA	TRBJ1-6	CASLKRETADSPLHF	TGCGCCAGCCTCAAACGGGAGACGGCGGATTCACCCCTCCACTTT
NA	TRBV9	NA	TRBJ1-5	CASSPQSNQPQHF	TGTGCCAGCAGCCCACAAAGTAATCAGCCCCAGCATTTT
NA	TRBV19	TRBD2	TRBJ2-3	CASSLGTSGGSTDTQYF	TGTGCCAGCTCGTTGGGGACTAGCGGAGGCAGCACAGATACGCAGTATTTT
NA	TRBV2	NA	TRBJ1-3	CASSGAVAGNTIYF	TGTGCCAGCAGTGGGGCAGTCGCAGGAAACACCATATATTTT
few	TRBV5-1	TRBD2	TRBJ2-6	CASSREGGAGANVLTF	TGCGCCAGCAGCCGTGAGGGAGGGGCTGGGGCCAACGTCCTGACTTTC
NA	TRBV12-5	TRBD1	TRBJ1-1	CASGLVLGTGEPSTEAFF	TGTGCTAGTGGTTTGGTGCTCGGGACAGGCGAACCGAGCACTGAAGCTTTCTTT
NA	TRBV19	NA	TRBJ1-5	CASSREGVGQPQHF	TGTGCCAGTAGCAGGGAGGGGGTCGGTCAGCCCCAGCATTTT
NA	TRBV30	NA	TRBJ2-1	CAWSVSGNEQFF	TGTGCCTGGAGTGTTAGCGGAAATGAGCAGTTCTTC
once	TRBV2	NA	TRBJ1-5	CASCPRFNQPQHF	TGTGCCAGTTGCCCCCGGTTCAATCAGCCCCAGCATTTT